Below, 3 T cell receptor beta chains from the same sample are listed, as sequenced in a study of OX40 agonist ivuxolimab in advanced cancers. Libraries were made using the immunoSEQ multiplex PCR assay. What TCRdb holds here is the immuneACCESS table cut down to in-frame rearrangements. Part of the clones is not present; checked against another copy, under half of the missing clones reflect an unresolved V gene, and the others are unexplained. The sample includes 20,000 to 25,000 clones, with around nine tenths observed a single time. Of the sample, more than 55% falls within the top ten clones. Sequenced here: CD4+ or CD8+ T cells sorted from blood, sampled in a trial of the OX40 agonist ivuxolimab. These receptors originate from an adult with an advanced solid tumor such as melanoma, head and neck, liver or kidney cancer.

The chain uses TRBV7-9 and TRBJ2-1, with 7 bases fitting TRBD1. Losses at the gene ends were 6 bases for V and 0 bases for J; bases not matched to a gene: 2. Per the germline V gene, CDR1 is SEHNR and CDR2 is FQNEAQ (reference sequence). This CDR3 comprises 14 residues. The CDR3 nucleotides are TGTGCCAGCAGAGGGACAGACTCCTACAATGAGCAGTTCTTC. Its translation is CASRGTDSYNEQFF.

The chain combines TRBV5-1 with TRBJ1-4, with 7 bases aligning to TRBD1. Looked up from germline, CDR1 is SGHRS and CDR2 is YFSETQ. The CDR3 has 14 residues. V was pared by 4 bases and J by 4 bases, with 4 bases of the junction left unmatched. The CDR3 reads CASSETGNNEKLFF. For the CDR3, the DNA is TGCGCCAGCAGCGAGACAGGGAATAATGAAAAACTGTTTTTT.

The chain employs TRBV5-1 and TRBJ2-7; 8 bases fit TRBD1. Germline CDR1 reads SGHRS; CDR2 reads YFSETQ. The CDR3 is 14 residues long. J was trimmed by 6 bases and V by 0 bases; bases with no gene match: 5. The CDR3 sequence is CASSLDRGALEQYF. The DNA of the CDR3 is TGCGCCAGCAGCTTGGACAGGGGGGCACTCGAGCAGTACTTC. Full variable domain (missing parts from reference TRBV5-1 and TRBJ2-7): KAGVTQTPRYLIKTRGQQVTLSCSPISGHRSVSWYQQTPGQGLQFLFEYFSETQRNKGNFPGRFSGRQFSNSRSEMNVSTLELGDSALYLCASSLDRGALEQYFGPGTRLTVT.